Below, 27 T cell receptor beta chains from the same sample are listed, as sequenced in a study of T cells expressing NK-cell markers. Each CDR3 protein gets one entry in TCRdb, which reprocessed the 5' RACE reads and gives no DNA. The sample table sets out roughly 420,000 distinct CDR3 sequences. Sequences were obtained from blood T cells: a sorted CD56 or NKG2C T cell subset, CD4+ or CD8+ T cells, or bulk PBMC T cells (not recorded which). Receptor source: a woman between 18 and 69 years old in good health.

This chain connects TRBV30 to TRBJ1-5; checking the TCRdb D call of TRBD1 is not possible without DNA. CDR1 GTSNPN and CDR2 SVGIG come from the germline V gene (reference sequence). CDR3 length equals 14 residues. CDR3 sequence reads: CAWGTGASNQPQHF.

The V and J genes are TRBV6-1 and TRBJ1-6; TCRdb's D call, TRBD1, is unchecked because there is no DNA. The germline V gene encodes CDR1 MNHNS and CDR2 SASEGT. The CDR3 has 13 amino acids. The CDR3 protein is CASSPRWESPLHF.

The chain uses TRBV7-9 and TRBJ1-2; TCRdb's D call of TRBD1 is untestable without DNA. The CDR3 sequence is 14 residues long. Germline V gene data show CDR1 as SEHNR and CDR2 as FQNEAQ (reference sequence). CDR3 residues: CASSLADRNYGYTF.

The chain carries TRBV4-3 and TRBJ2-1; absent DNA, TCRdb's TRBD2 call cannot be checked. This CDR3 region has 17 residues. Per germline, CDR1 LGHNA and CDR2 YSLEER. CDR3 region: CASSQDRSGGMYNEQFF.

The V gene is TRBV9, the J gene TRBJ2-3; TCRdb's D call, TRBD1, is unchecked because there is no DNA. The germline V gene has CDR1 SGDLS and CDR2 YYNGEE. This CDR3 is built from 13 residues. CDR3: CASSPGNRDTQYF.

This chain uses TRBV10-3 with TRBJ1-3. The germline V gene encodes CDR1 ENHRY and CDR2 SYGVKD. CDR3 length: 15 amino acids. CDR3 amino acids: CAIGGAGTTGNTIYF.

This chain joins TRBV30 and TRBJ2-2; as DNA is missing, the TRBD1 call by TCRdb cannot be tested. The V gene's germline CDR1 is GTSNPN and CDR2 SVGIG (reference sequence). This CDR3 spans 15 amino acids. CDR3 sequence reads: CAHRWDRANTGELFF.

V gene TRBV20-1 combines with J gene TRBJ1-2; TCRdb gives TRBD1 as the D gene, but with no DNA this cannot be confirmed. The CDR3 covers 17 residues. CDR1 is DFQATT, CDR2 SNEGSKA, per germline (reference sequence). CDR3: CSARPWGDGLQEYGYTF.

V usage is TRBV19 and J usage is TRBJ1-1; TCRdb's D call, TRBD1, is unchecked because there is no DNA. This CDR3 contains 13 residues. Looked up from germline, CDR1 is LNHDA and CDR2 is SQIVND (reference sequence). CDR3 residues: CASALGGNTEAFF.

The V gene is TRBV12-3 or TRBV12-4, the J gene TRBJ1-4; TCRdb's assignment of TRBD1 cannot be checked, as there is no DNA. This CDR3 region has 15 residues. This CDR3 reads CASREPGATNEKLFF.

The chain has TRBV5-1 and TRBJ2-3. The germline V gene has CDR1 SGHRS and CDR2 YFSETQ. This CDR3 is 14 amino acids long. Here the CDR3 reads CASSLGGNTDTQYF. The variable domain in full, completed from reference TRBV5-1 and TRBJ2-3, reads KAGVTQTPRYLIKTRGQQVTLSCSPISGHRSVSWYQQTPGQGLQFLFEYFSETQRNKGNFPGRFSGRQFSNSRSEMNVSTLELGDSALYLCASSLGGNTDTQYFGPGTRLTVL.

The rearrangement joins TRBV10-3 to TRBJ1-1; TCRdb indicates TRBD1, and absent DNA this call remains unverified. CDR1 and CDR2 (germline): ENHRY, SYGVKD. The length of the CDR3 is 13 residues. CDR3 residues: CAISGTENTEAFF.

This sequence joins TRBV24-1 and TRBJ2-7. This CDR3 is 13 amino acids long. Germline-derived CDR1 and CDR2 are KGHDR and SFDVKD. CDR3 sequence reads: CATSFAGSYEQYF.

The chain is built from TRBV12-3 or TRBV12-4 and TRBJ2-3. This CDR3 region has 12 residues. The CDR3 is CASNLGLDTQYF.

The chain carries TRBV5-1 and TRBJ2-1; checking the TCRdb D call of TRBD1 is not possible without DNA. This CDR3 is 15 amino acids long. Germline V gives CDR1 SGHRS, CDR2 YFSETQ. CDR3 sequence: CASSIGGASYNEQFF.

The chain employs TRBV28 and TRBJ2-7; the D call from TCRdb, TRBD2, cannot be confirmed without DNA. Germline values: CDR1 MDHEN, CDR2 SYDVKM. There are 17 residues in the CDR3. The CDR3 loop is CASSSYRDGLGGLEQYF.

The gene calls are TRBV25-1 and TRBJ2-3; the D call of TRBD1 rests on TCRdb alone, since no DNA is present to check it. Per the germline V gene, CDR1 is MGHDK and CDR2 is SYGVNS. This CDR3 is 18 amino acids long. CDR3: CASSAGTGTGPSTDTQYF.

The chain couples TRBV15 to TRBJ1-1. Germline V CDR1 and CDR2: LNHNV, YYDKDF (reference sequence). CDR3 size: 14 residues. CDR3: CATSRWGDGPEAFF.

The rearrangement joins TRBV20-1 to TRBJ1-3. Per the germline V gene, CDR1 is DFQATT and CDR2 is SNEGSKA (reference sequence). The CDR3 is made up of 12 amino acids. The CDR3 spells CSARAAGNTIYF.

V usage is TRBV7-2 and J usage is TRBJ2-1; with no DNA, the TCRdb D assignment of TRBD2 cannot be verified. CDR3 size: 14 residues. CDR1 and CDR2 (germline): SGHTA, FQGNSA. The CDR3 reads CASGGMSSYNEQFF.

The chain recombines TRBV10-3 with TRBJ1-4; with no DNA, the TCRdb D assignment of TRBD1 cannot be verified. CDR1 and CDR2 from the germline V gene are ENHRY and SYGVKD. CDR3 size: 18 residues. CDR3 in amino acids: CAISESQGSSATNEKLFF.

The chain uses TRBV28 and TRBJ2-1; checking the TCRdb D call of TRBD2 is not possible without DNA. CDR3 length equals 16 residues. Germline V gene data show CDR1 as MDHEN and CDR2 as SYDVKM. The CDR3 is CASSPTTVRRYNEQFF.

The chain carries TRBV7-9 and TRBJ1-1. Germline lookup yields CDR1 SEHNR and CDR2 FQNEAQ (reference sequence). The CDR3 length is 12 residues. CDR3 loop: CASSGLPSRAFF.

The chain combines TRBV29-1 with TRBJ2-1; TCRdb picks TRBD1, but there is no DNA to check that call. CDR3 length equals 13 residues. Germline values: CDR1 SQVTM, CDR2 ANQGSEA. CDR3 residues: CSVDRGALNEQFF.

This chain links TRBV6-2 or TRBV6-3 with TRBJ2-7; TCRdb picks TRBD1, but there is no DNA to check that call. CDR3 size: 14 residues. The V gene's germline CDR1 is MNHEY and CDR2 SVGEGT. CDR3: CASRAGAIPYEQYF.

CDR3 loop: CASSPPGGSGVGETQYF. The chain couples TRBV14 to TRBJ2-5; the TRBD2 assignment by TCRdb is unverifiable without DNA. CDR1 and CDR2 (germline): SGHDN, FVKESK. The CDR3 runs to 17 residues.

The J gene is TRBJ1-1, the V gene TRBV5-1. The CDR3 is 15 residues long. The germline CDR1 and CDR2 sequences are SGHRS and YFSETQ. The CDR3 sequence is CASSLFSGMNTEAFF. The variable domain in full, with the rest retrieved from reference TRBV5-1 and TRBJ1-1, is KAGVTQTPRYLIKTRGQQVTLSCSPISGHRSVSWYQQTPGQGLQFLFEYFSETQRNKGNFPGRFSGRQFSNSRSEMNVSTLELGDSALYLCASSLFSGMNTEAFFGQGTRLTVV.